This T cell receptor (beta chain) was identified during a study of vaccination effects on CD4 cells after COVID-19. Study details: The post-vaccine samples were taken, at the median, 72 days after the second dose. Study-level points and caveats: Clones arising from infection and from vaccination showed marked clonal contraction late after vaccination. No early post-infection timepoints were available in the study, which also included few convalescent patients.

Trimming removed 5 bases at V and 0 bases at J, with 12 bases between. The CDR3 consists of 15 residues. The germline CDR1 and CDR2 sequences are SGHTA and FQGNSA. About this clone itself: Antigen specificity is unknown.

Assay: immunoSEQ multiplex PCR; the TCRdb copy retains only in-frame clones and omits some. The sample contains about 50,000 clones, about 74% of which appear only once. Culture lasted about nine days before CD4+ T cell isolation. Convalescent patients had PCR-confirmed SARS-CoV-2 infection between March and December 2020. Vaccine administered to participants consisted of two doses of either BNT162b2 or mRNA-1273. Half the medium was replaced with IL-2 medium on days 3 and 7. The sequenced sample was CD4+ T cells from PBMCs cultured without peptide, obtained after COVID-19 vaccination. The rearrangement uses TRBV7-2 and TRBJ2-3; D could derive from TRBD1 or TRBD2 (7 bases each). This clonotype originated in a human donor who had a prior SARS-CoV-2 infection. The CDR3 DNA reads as TGTGCCAGCAGCCTTCAGGGGGGGAGCACAGATACGCAGTATTTT. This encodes CASSLQGGSTDTQYF.